The clone carrying this T cell receptor (beta chain) was detected only a few times. The data stem from a study of cytomegalovirus exposure and HLA in healthy donors. Among the donors, all were healthy bone marrow donors. 13 Jbeta primers and 60 Vbeta primers were used for the PCR. Profiling relied on immunoSEQ multiplex PCR, and the TCRdb table lists in-frame clones only, not all of them. This table has around 120,000 clones, roughly 70% appearing once. Trimming took 0 bases from V and 4 from J, leaving 16 bases between them. The CDR3 contains 18 residues. Germline loops: CDR1 SSHAT, CDR2 FNYEAQ (reference sequence).

Sequences were obtained from PBMCs. The chain combines TRBV7-7 with TRBJ2-6; D might be TRBD2 (6 bases). This clonotype was obtained from a man between 40 and 49 years old in good health and CMV-seropositive. The CDR3 nucleotides read TGTGCCAGCAGCTTAGCGGACTATTCGGTTTCAGGGGCCAACGTCCTGACTTTC. Its translation is CASSLADYSVSGANVLTF.